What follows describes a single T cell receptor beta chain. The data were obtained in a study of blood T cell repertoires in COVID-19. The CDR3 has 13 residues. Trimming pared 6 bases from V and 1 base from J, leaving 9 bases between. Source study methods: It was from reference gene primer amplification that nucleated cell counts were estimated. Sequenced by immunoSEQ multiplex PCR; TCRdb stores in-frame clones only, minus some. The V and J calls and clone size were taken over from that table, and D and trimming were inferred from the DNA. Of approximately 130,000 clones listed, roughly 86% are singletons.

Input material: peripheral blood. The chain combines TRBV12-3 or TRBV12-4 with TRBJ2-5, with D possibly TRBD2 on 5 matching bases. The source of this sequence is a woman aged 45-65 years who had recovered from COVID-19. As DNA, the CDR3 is TGTGCCAGCAGCGCCCGGGGCCAAGAGACCCAGTACTTC. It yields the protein CASSARGQETQYF.